This TCR beta chain derives from a study of a mutant IDH1 vaccine in newly diagnosed glioma (dated by TCRdb to the early 2020s). In the study overall: Vaccination started 4-6 weeks after radiotherapy alone, or was given together with temozolomide cycles in the groups whose treatment included chemotherapy. Of the approximately 35 treated patients, approximately 60% were male and approximately 40% were female, and the mean age was around 40 years. Before enrollment, most patients had been given radiochemotherapy with temozolomide as standard therapy, while the rest had received either radiotherapy alone or temozolomide alone. Visit V12 was the week-35 safety follow-up and visit V13 was the week-47 end of study. Peripheral blood was drawn at six visits: V03 (baseline), V05, V07, V10, V12 and V13. Longitudinal TCRB deep sequencing was performed for roughly 24 treated patients wherever samples were available for exploratory analyses. What the study reported, not specific to this receptor: It was noted by the authors that analyses of patient blood samples could not be reproduced owing to sample limitations. Across multiple MHC alleles, vaccine-induced immune responses were seen in approximately 93% of patients. Availability determined which PBMC samples were chosen for TCRB deep sequencing. No apparent relationship was observed between pseudoprogression and alterations in the top peripheral T cell clonotypes detected by TCRB sequencing.

The CDR3 measures 12 amino acids from cysteine to phenylalanine. Left in the record is the CDR3 DNA by itself, 36 bases read in frame from the first base. V is clipped by 1 base and J by 6 bases, and the sequence between their germline boundaries is 6 bases long. For CDR1 and CDR2, the germline V gene (reference sequence) lists LNHDA and SQIVND. The time point tag for this specimen amounts to: week 35, safety follow-up. Every vaccine dose consisted of 300 ug of a 20-mer mutant IDH1 peptide in Montanide, administered subcutaneously together with topical imiquimod. Patients were given eight vaccinations, in weeks 1, 3, 5, 7, 11, 15, 19 and 23, which matched visits V03 through V10. Donors had newly diagnosed WHO grade 3 or 4 IDH1-mutant astrocytomas with loss of nuclear ATRX. The samples were drawn from NOA16, a multicentre, single-arm, open-label phase I trial in Germany that tested a mutant IDH1 peptide vaccine in humans for the first time. Genomic DNA for TCRB sequencing was extracted from EDTA blood using the DNeasy Blood and Tissue Kit.

Receptor amplification or capture employed the immunoSEQ multiplex PCR assay. The hsTCRB Kit was used according to the manufacturer's protocol to amplify rearranged TCR beta chain sequences. TCRB libraries were sequenced on an Illumina MiSeq. The study's processing was this. The proprietary platform of the kit vendor was used for demultiplexing, trimming and gene mapping. TCRdb re-hosts the immuneACCESS table, in-frame sequences only. Its copies lack some clones; in the studies checked, an unresolved V gene accounts for under half of them, and the cause for the rest is not known. That table supplies the V and J calls and clone size; D and trimming were determined from the DNA. Counted in this sample were about 54,000 clones; around 80% of them appeared once. The leading ten clones occupy approximately 4% of the sample. As concerns this clone: The target of this receptor is not known. Base qualities are not at hand, and no much larger clone is one base apart.

This specimen consisted of PBMCs, obtained from a glioma patient whose treatment included an IDH1 peptide vaccine. The TCR originated in a woman aged 18-29 years with glioma. The rearrangement joined TRBV19 to TRBJ1-2; the D gene cannot be resolved reliably. Here is the DNA: TGTGCCAGTAGTATAGTGGGGAATGGCTACACCTTC. This yields the protein CASSIVGNGYTF.